These 8 T cell receptor beta chains came from one sample sequenced in a study of cytomegalovirus exposure and HLA in healthy donors. Primers included in the PCR were 60 Vbeta and 13 Jbeta primers. Some clones are missing from TCRdb's copy, which holds only in-frame ones; the method was immunoSEQ multiplex PCR. The repertoire holds under 100,000 clones, with around three quarters as singletons. Sequencing input: PBMCs. The source is a young man in good health and CMV-seronegative.

The chain uses TRBV7-9 and TRBJ1-4, with TRBD1 as a possible D gene (6 bases). The V end was cut by 3 bases, the J end by 3 bases, with 8 bases between. Germline CDR1 reads SEHNR; CDR2 reads FQNEAQ (reference sequence). This CDR3 has 14 residues. The CDR3 reads CASSFQGSNEKLFF. The DNA of the CDR3 is TGTGCCAGCAGCTTTCAGGGGTCTAATGAAAAACTGTTTTTT.

The V gene is TRBV29-1, the J gene TRBJ1-1, with D perhaps TRBD1 (5 bases). V lost 8 bases, J lost 6 bases, and 19 bases lay in between. CDR1 and CDR2 (germline): SQVTM, ANQGSEA. The length of the CDR3 is 13 residues. The CDR3 coding sequence is TGCAGCCTATGCCGAGAGGACAAGCCTGAAGCTTTCTTT. Amino acids: CSLCREDKPEAFF. The full variable domain, in which reference TRBV29-1 and TRBJ1-1 provide the parts outside the CDR3, is SAVISQKPSRDICQRGTSLTIQCQVDSQVTMMFWYRQQPGQSLTLIATANQGSEATYESGFVIDKFPISRPNLTFSTLTVSNMSPEDSSIYLCSLCREDKPEAFFGQGTRLTVV.

This chain joins TRBV9 and TRBJ2-7, with 9 bases matching TRBD1. The CDR3 consists of 13 residues. CDR1 SGDLS and CDR2 YYNGEE come from the germline V gene. Trimming cost V 4 bases and J 4 bases; bases outside gene matches: 3. The CDR3 is CASSLGQGYEQYF. CDR3 in DNA: TGTGCCAGCAGCCTTGGACAGGGGTACGAGCAGTACTTC.

In this sample, this clone turned up once. This sequence joins TRBV7-2 and TRBJ1-1; D is perhaps TRBD1 (6 bases). The germline CDR1 and CDR2 sequences are SGHTA and FQGNSA. V shed 4 bases and J shed 3 bases, with 12 bases lying between them. This CDR3 comprises 14 residues. The CDR3 reads CASSSQGWDTEAFF. CDR3 DNA: TGTGCCAGCAGCTCACAGGGTTGGGACACTGAAGCTTTCTTT.

The rearrangement uses TRBV6-1 and TRBJ1-5; no reliable D call. CDR3 length: 14 amino acids. Germline V gene lookup returns CDR1 MNHNS and CDR2 SASEGT. V lost 8 bases to trimming and J lost 2 bases, with 13 bases between them. The CDR3: CASGGPGGNQPQHF. As DNA, the CDR3 is TGTGCCAGCGGAGGCCCCGGGGGCAATCAGCCCCAGCATTTT.

The chain carries TRBV10-3 and TRBJ2-3, with a tentative D call TRBD1 (5 bases). The CDR3 loop spans 13 amino acids. Looked up from germline, CDR1 is ENHRY and CDR2 is SYGVKD. Between the trimmed V and J ends, which lost 8 bases and 2 bases, there was a span of 11 bases. The chain's CDR3 is CAISDSSTDTQYF. DNA of the CDR3: TGTGCCATCTCCGACAGCTCCACAGATACGCAGTATTTT.

This sequence joins TRBV7-2 and TRBJ1-5; 8 bases line up with TRBD1. The V gene end was trimmed by 5 bases and the J gene end by 3 bases; junction bases not matched to a gene: 9. This CDR3 comprises 16 residues. Germline V gene sequence: CDR1 SGHTA, CDR2 FQGNSA. The CDR3 nucleotides are TGTGCCAGCAGCAGGGGCGCGACAGGGGACAATCAGCCCCAGCATTTT. Translating it yields CASSRGATGDNQPQHF.

V and J are TRBV4-1 and TRBJ2-7; possible D gene TRBD1, 5 bases. This CDR3 spans 13 amino acids. V gave up 4 bases and J gave up 3 bases, with 10 bases separating them. In germline, CDR1 is MGHRA, CDR2 YSYEKL. The CDR3 spells CASSLRQFYEQYF. The CDR3 DNA is TGCGCCAGCAGCCTTAGACAGTTCTACGAGCAGTACTTC.